This passage covers 2 T cell receptor beta chains from one sample sequenced in a study of blood T cell repertoires in COVID-19. Assay: immunoSEQ multiplex PCR; the TCRdb copy retains only in-frame clones and omits some. The sample lists about 160,000 clones, 85% seen once, with roughly 1% in the top ten. The sequenced material came from peripheral blood. All receptors derive from a man aged 40-50 years with acute or convalescent COVID-19.

The chain carries TRBV9 and TRBJ2-7; TRBD1 aligns across 8 bases. V trimming: 2 bases; J trimming: 2 bases; junction bases outside the gene matches: 3. CDR1 and CDR2 (germline): SGDLS, YYNGEE. The CDR3 loop spans 14 amino acids. The chain's CDR3 is CASSVGTGAYEQYF. CDR3 nucleotide sequence: TGTGCCAGCAGCGTTGGGACAGGTGCCTACGAGCAGTACTTC.

The chain carries TRBV3-1 (or the pseudogene TRBV3-2) and TRBJ2-4; 8 nucleotides agree with TRBD1. V was clipped by 4 bases and J by 0 bases; unmatched bases: 20. CDR1 and CDR2 from the germline V gene are LGHDT and YNNKEL (reference sequence). There are 21 residues in the CDR3. CDR3 protein: CASSPRGYDRGPSVAKNIQYF. The CDR3 coding sequence is TGTGCCAGCAGCCCCCGGGGTTATGACAGGGGCCCCTCGGTAGCCAAAAACATTCAGTACTTC.